This T cell receptor (beta chain) was observed in a study of regulatory T cells in long-lasting Graves disease. Across the whole study: Graves' patients, newly diagnosed, had taken antithyroid drugs under 3 months. General study points: Whereas new patients shared 966 public clonotypes, persistent patients shared more, at 2,500 to 3,500. Graves' patients with persistent disease showed TCR diversity lower than patients newly diagnosed.

Assembly of TCR beta libraries relied on iRepertoire HTBI primers together with Arm-PCR of CDR3 regions. TCRdb redid the calling of the multiplex PCR reads with MiXCR, one entry per CDR3 protein. The sample has 350,000 to 400,000 distinct CDR3 sequences, roughly a sixth seen once. As to time point: newly diagnosed GD, antithyroid drugs for less than 3 months. PBMC-derived RNA was used for the TCR library. The CDR3 length is 15 residues. The germline V gene encodes CDR1 ENHRY and CDR2 SYGVKD. V gave up 8 bases and J gave up 0 bases, with 13 bases separating them. In the case of this clonotype: Its antigen is currently unknown.

This chain links TRBV10-3 with TRBJ1-4; a possible D gene is TRBD1 (5 bases). This specimen was peripheral blood mononuclear cells (PBMCs), taken at new diagnosis, from a patient treated with antithyroid drugs. The clonotype originates from a female donor with Graves disease. The DNA of the CDR3 is TGTGCCATCCAAGAGGGGAGCGCAACTAATGAAAAACTGTTTTTT. Amino acid sequence: CAIQEGSATNEKLFF.